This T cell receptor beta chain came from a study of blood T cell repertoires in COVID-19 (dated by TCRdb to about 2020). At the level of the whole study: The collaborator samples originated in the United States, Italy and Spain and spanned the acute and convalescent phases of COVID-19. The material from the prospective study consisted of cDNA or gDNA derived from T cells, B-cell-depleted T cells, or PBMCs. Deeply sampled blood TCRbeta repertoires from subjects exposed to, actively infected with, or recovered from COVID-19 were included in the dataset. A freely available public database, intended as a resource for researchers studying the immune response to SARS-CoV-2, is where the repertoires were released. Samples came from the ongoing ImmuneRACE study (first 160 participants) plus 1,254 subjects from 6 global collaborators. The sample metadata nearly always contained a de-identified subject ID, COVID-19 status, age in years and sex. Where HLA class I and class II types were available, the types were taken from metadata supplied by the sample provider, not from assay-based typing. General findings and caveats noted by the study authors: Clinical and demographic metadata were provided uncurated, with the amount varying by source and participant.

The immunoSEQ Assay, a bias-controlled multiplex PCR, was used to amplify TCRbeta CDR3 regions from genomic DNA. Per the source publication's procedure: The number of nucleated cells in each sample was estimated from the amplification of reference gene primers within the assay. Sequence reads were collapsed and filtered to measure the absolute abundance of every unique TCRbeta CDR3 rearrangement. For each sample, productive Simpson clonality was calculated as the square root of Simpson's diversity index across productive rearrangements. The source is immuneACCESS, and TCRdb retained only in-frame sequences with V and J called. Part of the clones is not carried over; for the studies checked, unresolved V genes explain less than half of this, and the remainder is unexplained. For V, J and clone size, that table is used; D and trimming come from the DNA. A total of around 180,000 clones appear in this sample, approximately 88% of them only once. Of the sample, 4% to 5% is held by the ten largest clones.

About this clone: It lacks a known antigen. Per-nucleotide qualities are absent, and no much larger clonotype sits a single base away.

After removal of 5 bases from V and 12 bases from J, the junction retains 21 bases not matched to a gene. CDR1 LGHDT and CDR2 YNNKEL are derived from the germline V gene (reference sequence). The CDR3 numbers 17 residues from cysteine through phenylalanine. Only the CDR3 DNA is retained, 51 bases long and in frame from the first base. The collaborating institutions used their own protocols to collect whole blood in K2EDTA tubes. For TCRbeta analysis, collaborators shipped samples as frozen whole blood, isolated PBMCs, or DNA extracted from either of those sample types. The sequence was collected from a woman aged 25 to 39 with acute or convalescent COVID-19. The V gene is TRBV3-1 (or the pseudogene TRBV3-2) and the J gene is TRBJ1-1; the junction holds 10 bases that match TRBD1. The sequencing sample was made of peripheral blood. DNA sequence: TGTGCCAGCAGCACCTCGGACAGGGGGGGGGTTCGAGTTGATTCTTTCTTT. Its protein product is CASSTSDRGGVRVDSFF.